A selection of T cell receptor beta chains follows, all from one sample in a study of shared T cell receptors in the human thymus. Clones were read by immunoSEQ multiplex PCR, and TCRdb kept only the in-frame ones, dropping some. The table lists some 640,000 clones, about 90% of them singletons. These data also featured in a second study, about human thymus T cells.

The sample comprised thymocytes. These receptors came from a boy under two years old with a congenital heart defect. Both conserved end residues are part of each CDR3. The D gene is left open where the match is weak. Only part of the rows carry a size: once, few, many, or a class if the clone is expanded.

>.|TRBV5-4|TRBJ2-1|.
TGTGCCAGCAGCCATGACAATGAGCAGTTCTTC
CASSHDNEQFF
>.|TRBV30|TRBJ1-5|TRBD1
TGTGCCTGGAGCCAAGGGGGCTTGGGCTATCAGCCCCAGCATTTT
CAWSQGGLGYQPQHF
>.|TRBV10-3|TRBJ1-2|TRBD1
TGTGCCATCAGGGGACAGGCCTACTATGGCTACACCTTC
CAIRGQAYYGYTF
>.|TRBV6-5|TRBJ2-7|.
TGTGCCAGCAGTTCCCGACAGGGAGGCTACGAGCAGTACTTC
CASSSRQGGYEQYF
>.|TRBV2|TRBJ2-5|TRBD2
TGTGCCAGCAGTACTAGCGGGGGGGCAGAGACCCAGTACTTC
CASSTSGGAETQYF
>.|TRBV4-1|TRBJ2-5|.
TGCGCCAGCAGCCAAGATCGAAGGGTATTCACTAGAGAGCAGTACTTC
CASSQDRRVFTREQYF
>.|TRBV10-3|TRBJ2-1|TRBD2
TGTGCCATCAGTGACCGAGGGACTAGGAGGGTCGATGAGCAGTTCTTC
CAISDRGTRRVDEQFF
>.|TRBV27|TRBJ1-4|.
TGTGCCAGTAAGGGCGGGGATGAAAAACTGTTTTTT
CASKGGDEKLFF
>few|TRBV7-9|TRBJ1-6|.
TGTGCCAGCAGCTTAGGAAGGGGCCTTCATTCACCCCTCCACTTT
CASSLGRGLHSPLHF
>.|TRBV9|TRBJ1-1|TRBD1
TGTGCCAGCAGCGTGGGGACAGGGATGAACACTGAAGCTTTCTTT
CASSVGTGMNTEAFF
>.|TRBV7-9|TRBJ2-7|TRBD1
TGTGCCAGCACCCCGGGGTGGCAGGGGGATAGGGAGCAGTACTTC
CASTPGWQGDREQYF
>.|TRBV29-1|TRBJ2-3|.
TGCAGCGTTGAGGGGGGGCCGCCGGTACCAGATACGCAGTATTTT
CSVEGGPPVPDTQYF
>once|TRBV28|TRBJ2-1|.
TGTGCCAGCATCCAGGCTAACAATGAGCAGTTCTTC
CASIQANNEQFF
>.|TRBV6-5|TRBJ2-5|TRBD1
TGTGCCAGTACCTCACAGGGGATTGGAGAGACCCAGTACTTC
CASTSQGIGETQYF
>few|TRBV6-6|TRBJ2-7|.
TGTGCCAGCAGTTACAGGTTGGGGGGGCCGGGGGAAGAGCAGTACTTC
CASSYRLGGPGEEQYF